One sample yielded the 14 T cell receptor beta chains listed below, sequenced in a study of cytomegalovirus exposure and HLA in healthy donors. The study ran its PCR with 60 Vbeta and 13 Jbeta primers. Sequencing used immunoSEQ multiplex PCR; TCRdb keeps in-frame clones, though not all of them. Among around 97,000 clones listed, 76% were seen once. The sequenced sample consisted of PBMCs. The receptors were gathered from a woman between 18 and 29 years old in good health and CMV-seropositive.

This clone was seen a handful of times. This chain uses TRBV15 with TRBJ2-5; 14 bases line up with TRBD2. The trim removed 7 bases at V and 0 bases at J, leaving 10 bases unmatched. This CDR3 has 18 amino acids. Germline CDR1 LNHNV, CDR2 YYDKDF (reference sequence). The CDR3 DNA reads TGTGCCACCACTCGATGGACTAGCGGGAGGATGCACCAAGAGACCCAGTACTTC. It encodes CATTRWTSGRMHQETQYF.

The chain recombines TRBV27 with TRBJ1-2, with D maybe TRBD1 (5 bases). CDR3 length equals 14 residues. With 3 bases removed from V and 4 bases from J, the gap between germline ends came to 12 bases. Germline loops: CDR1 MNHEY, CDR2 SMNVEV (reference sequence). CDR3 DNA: TGTGCCAGCAGTTTTTTGTTCGGGGGCTATGGCTACACCTTC. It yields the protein CASSFLFGGYGYTF.

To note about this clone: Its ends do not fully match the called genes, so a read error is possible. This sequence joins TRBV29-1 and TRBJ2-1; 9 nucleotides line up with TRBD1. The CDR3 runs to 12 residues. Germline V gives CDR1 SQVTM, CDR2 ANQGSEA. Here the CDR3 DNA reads TGCAGCGTCGAAGGACAGGGGAATGAGCAGTTCTTC. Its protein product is CSVEGQGNEQFF.

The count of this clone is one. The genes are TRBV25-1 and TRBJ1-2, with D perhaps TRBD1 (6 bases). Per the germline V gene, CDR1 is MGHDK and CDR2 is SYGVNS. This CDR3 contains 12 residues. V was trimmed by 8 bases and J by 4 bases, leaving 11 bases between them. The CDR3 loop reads CASHRAGYGYTF. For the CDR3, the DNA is TGTGCCAGCCACAGGGCTGGCTATGGCTACACCTTC.

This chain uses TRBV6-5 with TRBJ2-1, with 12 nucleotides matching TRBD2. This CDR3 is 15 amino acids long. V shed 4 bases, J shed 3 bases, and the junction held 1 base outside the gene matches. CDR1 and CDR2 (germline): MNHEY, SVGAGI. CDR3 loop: CASSLLAGGYNEQFF. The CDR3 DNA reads TGTGCCAGCAGTTTACTAGCGGGAGGCTACAATGAGCAGTTCTTC.

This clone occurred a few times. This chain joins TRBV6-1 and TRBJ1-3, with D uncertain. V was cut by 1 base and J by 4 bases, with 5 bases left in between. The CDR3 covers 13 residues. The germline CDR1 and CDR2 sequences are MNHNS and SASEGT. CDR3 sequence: CASSEVGGNTIYF. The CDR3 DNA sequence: TGTGCCAGCAGTGAAGTCGGGGGAAACACCATATATTTT.

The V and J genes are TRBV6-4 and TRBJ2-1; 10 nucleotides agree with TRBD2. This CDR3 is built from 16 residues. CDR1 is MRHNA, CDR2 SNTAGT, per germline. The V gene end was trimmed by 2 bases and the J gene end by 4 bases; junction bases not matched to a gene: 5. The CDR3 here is CASSDHGTSEYNEQFF. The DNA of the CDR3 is TGTGCCAGCAGTGACCACGGGACTAGCGAGTACAATGAGCAGTTCTTC.

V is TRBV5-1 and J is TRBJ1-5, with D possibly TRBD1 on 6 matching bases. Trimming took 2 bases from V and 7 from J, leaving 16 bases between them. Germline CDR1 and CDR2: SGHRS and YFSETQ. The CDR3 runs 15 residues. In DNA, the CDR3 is TGCGCCAGCAGCTTATCTGTAGGGGGTGGGCAGCCCCAGCATTTT. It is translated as CASSLSVGGGQPQHF.

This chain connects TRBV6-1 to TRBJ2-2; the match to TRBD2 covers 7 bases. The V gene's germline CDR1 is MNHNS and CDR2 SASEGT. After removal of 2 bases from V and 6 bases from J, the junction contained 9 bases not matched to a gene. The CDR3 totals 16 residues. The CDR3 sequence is CASSEPRGGTPGELFF. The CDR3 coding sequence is TGTGCCAGCAGTGAACCGAGGGGAGGGACCCCCGGGGAGCTGTTTTTT.

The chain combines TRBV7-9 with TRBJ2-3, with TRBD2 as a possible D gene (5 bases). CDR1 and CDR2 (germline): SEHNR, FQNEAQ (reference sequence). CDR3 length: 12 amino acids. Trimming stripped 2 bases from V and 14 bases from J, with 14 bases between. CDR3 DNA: TGTGCCAGCAGCTTATTAACGGGGAGCTGGTATTTT. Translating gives CASSLLTGSWYF.

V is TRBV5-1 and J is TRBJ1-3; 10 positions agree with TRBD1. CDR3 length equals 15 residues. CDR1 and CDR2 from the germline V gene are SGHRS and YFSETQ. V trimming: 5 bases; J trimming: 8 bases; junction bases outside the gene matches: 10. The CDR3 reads CASRPRTGGGDTIYF. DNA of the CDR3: TGCGCCAGCAGACCACGGACAGGGGGAGGAGACACCATATATTTT. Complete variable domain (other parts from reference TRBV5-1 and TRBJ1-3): KAGVTQTPRYLIKTRGQQVTLSCSPISGHRSVSWYQQTPGQGLQFLFEYFSETQRNKGNFPGRFSGRQFSNSRSEMNVSTLELGDSALYLCASRPRTGGGDTIYFGEGSWLTVV.

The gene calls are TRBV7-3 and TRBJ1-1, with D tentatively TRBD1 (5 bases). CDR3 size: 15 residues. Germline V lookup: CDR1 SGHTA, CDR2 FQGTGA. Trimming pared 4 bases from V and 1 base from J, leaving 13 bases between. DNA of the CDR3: TGTGCCAGCAGCTCTCTCAGGGTTGAGAACACTGAAGCTTTCTTT. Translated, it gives CASSSLRVENTEAFF. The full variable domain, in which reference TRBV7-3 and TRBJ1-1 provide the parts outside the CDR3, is GAGVSQTPSNKVTEKGKYVELRCDPISGHTALYWYRQSLGQGPEFLIYFQGTGAADDSGLPNDRFFAVRPEGSVSTLKIQRTERGDSAVYLCASSSLRVENTEAFFGQGTRLTVV.

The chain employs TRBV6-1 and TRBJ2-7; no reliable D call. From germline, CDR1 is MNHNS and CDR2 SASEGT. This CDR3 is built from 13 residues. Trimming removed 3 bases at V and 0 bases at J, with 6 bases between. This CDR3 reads CASSDVSSYEQYF. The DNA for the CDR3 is TGTGCCAGCAGTGATGTGAGCTCCTACGAGCAGTACTTC.

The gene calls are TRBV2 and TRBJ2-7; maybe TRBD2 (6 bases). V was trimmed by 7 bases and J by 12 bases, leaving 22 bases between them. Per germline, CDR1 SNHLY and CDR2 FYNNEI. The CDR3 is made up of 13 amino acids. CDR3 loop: CASTREVEAGMYF. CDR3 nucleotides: TGTGCCAGCACCAGGGAGGTGGAGGCAGGCATGTACTTC.